What follows describes a single T cell receptor (beta chain). Assay: immunoSEQ multiplex PCR; the TCRdb copy retains only in-frame clones and omits some. Of around 180,000 clones listed, approximately 87% were seen once; the top ten hold roughly 20%. Per germline, CDR1 KGHDR and CDR2 SFDVKD. Deletions cut 6 bases from V and 3 bases from J, with 13 bases between. The CDR3 runs 14 residues. This entry comes from a study of blood T cell repertoires in COVID-19. Study-wide background: COVID-19 samples from acute and convalescent phases originated in the United States, Italy and Spain.

The sample consisted of peripheral blood. The chain carries TRBV24-1 and TRBJ2-5; D possibly corresponds to TRBD1 (5 bases). The sequence derives from an older man with active or convalescent COVID-19. The CDR3 loop is CATSSGRGEETQYF. The DNA of the CDR3 is TGTGCCACCAGTTCAGGGCGAGGAGAAGAGACCCAGTACTTC.